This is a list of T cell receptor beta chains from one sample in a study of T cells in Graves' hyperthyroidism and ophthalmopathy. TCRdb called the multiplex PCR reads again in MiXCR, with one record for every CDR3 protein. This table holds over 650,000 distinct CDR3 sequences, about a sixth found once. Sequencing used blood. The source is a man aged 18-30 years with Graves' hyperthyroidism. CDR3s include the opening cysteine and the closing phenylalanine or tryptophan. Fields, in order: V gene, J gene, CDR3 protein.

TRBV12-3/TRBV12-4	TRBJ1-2	CASSAQSYGYTF
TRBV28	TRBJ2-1	CASTSAGGHYNEQFF
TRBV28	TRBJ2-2	CASSFRPDTGELFF
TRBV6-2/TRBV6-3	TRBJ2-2	CASLAGRNTGELFF
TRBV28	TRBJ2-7	CASNGSGRSSYEQYF
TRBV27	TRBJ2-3	CASSPMGGGSWNTDTQYF
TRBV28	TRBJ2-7	CAISPGLNVQYF
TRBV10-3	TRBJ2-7	CAISEPDSERNEQYF
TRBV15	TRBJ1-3	CATSRDESRSSGNTIYF
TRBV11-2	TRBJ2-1	CASSLPGLAGGEQFF
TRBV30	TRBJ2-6	CAWSTDHRRTSGRSGANVLTF
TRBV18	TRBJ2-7	CASSPTGGQNHEQYF
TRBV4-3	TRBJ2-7	CASSQWTDGSYEQYF
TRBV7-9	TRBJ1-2	CASSLVTGNGYTF
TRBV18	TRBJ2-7	CASSPRDQPHEQYF
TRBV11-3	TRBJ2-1	CASSLALRDSGPSSYNEQFF
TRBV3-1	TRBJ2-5	CASSETPLGQYF
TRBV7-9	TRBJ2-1	CASSPPRLDYNEQFF
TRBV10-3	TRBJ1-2	CAISDSAGNYGYTF
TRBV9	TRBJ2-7	CASSIRGGEQYF
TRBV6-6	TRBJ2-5	CASSYAPSGSFETQYF
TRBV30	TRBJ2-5	CAWSKMGETQYF
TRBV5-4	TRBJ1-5	CASSWGQGNLPYQPQHF
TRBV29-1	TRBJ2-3	CSVVATSGNTQYF
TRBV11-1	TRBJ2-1	CASSFGRGYTYNEQFF
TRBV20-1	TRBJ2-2	CSARRGGQEAGELFF
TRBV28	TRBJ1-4	CASMQGQELFF
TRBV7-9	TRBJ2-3	CASSLNNRGTDTQYF
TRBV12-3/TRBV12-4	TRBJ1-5	CASSHFTGDNQPQHF
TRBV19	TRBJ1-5	CASSTSGQGNQPQHF
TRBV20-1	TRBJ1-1	CSARDTGGLNTEAFF
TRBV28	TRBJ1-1	CASTPALNTEAFF
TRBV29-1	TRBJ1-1	CSDTNTEAFF
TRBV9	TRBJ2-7	CASSVGPPHEQYF
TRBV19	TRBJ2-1	CASSRPSGRKGNEQFF
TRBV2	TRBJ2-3	CASRRLGPDTQYF
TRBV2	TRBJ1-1	CASRGYTFFDTEAFF
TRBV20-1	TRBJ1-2	CSARDGRQTAEGYTF
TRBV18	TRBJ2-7	CASSPGTDNTYEQYF
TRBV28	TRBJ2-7	CASRTQPGYEQYF
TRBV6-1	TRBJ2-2	CASSLTGASGELFF
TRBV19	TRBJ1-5	CASSATGGLNQPQHF
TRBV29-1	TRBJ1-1	CSAIQREYQSEAFF
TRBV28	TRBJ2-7	CASSSLVDEQYF
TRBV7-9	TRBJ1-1	CASSPKRRLNTEAFF
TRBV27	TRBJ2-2	CASSWAGATGELFF
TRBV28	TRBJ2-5	CASTPQGAVTQYF
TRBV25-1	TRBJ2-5	CASSRPGKTQYF
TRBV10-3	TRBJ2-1	CAITSTGDNEQFF